A selection of T cell receptor beta chains follows, all from one sample in a study of metastatic and nonmetastatic thyroid tumors. TCRdb recomputed clones from the PCR reads via MiXCR. The profile shows roughly 40,000 clones, about a sixth of them singletons. Material: blood. The receptors were gathered from a female donor with papillary thyroid cancer or a benign thyroid nodule (not recorded which). Some clones in this sample may be carry-over from other donors' samples. Each CDR3 is given with its conserved first and last residue. A D gene is named only where the DNA matches it firmly. Where a row states a size, it is once, few, many or the class of an expanded clone; other rows omit it.

d_call cdr3_length clone_size j_call v_call cdr3_aa cdr3_nt
- 12 few TRBJ1-1 TRBV28 CASSFRWDEAFF TGTGCCAGCAGCTTCAGGTGGGATGAAGCTTTCTTT
- 17 many TRBJ1-1 TRBV2 CASSEALPGSMNTEAFF TGTGCCAGCAGTGAAGCGCTTCCGGGCAGCATGAACACTGAAGCTTTCTTT
- 15 many TRBJ2-6 TRBV6-5 CASSYSLIGANVLTF TGTGCCAGCAGTTACTCCCTTATTGGGGCCAACGTCCTGACTTTC
TRBD1 15 many TRBJ2-7 TRBV29-1 CSVEAWTGGTNEQYF TGCAGCGTTGAAGCCTGGACAGGGGGCACCAACGAGCAGTACTTC
- 15 - TRBJ2-1 TRBV6-4 CASSDSSWGYNEQFF TGTGCCAGCAGTGACTCTAGCTGGGGCTACAATGAGCAGTTCTTC
- 16 - TRBJ1-3 TRBV20-1 CSAREGGRISGNTIYF TGCAGTGCTAGAGAGGGAGGGCGTATCTCTGGAAACACCATATATTTT
TRBD1 17 many TRBJ2-2 TRBV5-6 CASSLLPGQGITGELFF TGTGCCAGCAGCCTACTCCCGGGACAGGGGATAACCGGGGAGCTGTTTTTT
TRBD1 17 many TRBJ2-2 TRBV12-3/TRBV12-4 CASSFWRVRGRAGELFF TGTGCCAGCTCGTTTTGGAGGGTCAGGGGGCGAGCCGGGGAGCTGTTTTTT
- 12 - TRBJ1-2 TRBV5-1 CASSADRYGYTF TGCGCCAGCAGCGCCGACAGGTATGGCTACACCTTC
- 14 many TRBJ1-4 TRBV9 CASSVAGTNEKLFF TGTGCCAGCAGCGTAGCCGGCACTAATGAAAAACTGTTTTTT
- 14 - TRBJ2-1 TRBV7-2 CASSLGLFAHEQFF TGTGCCAGCAGCTTAGGGCTCTTTGCCCATGAGCAGTTCTTC
- 13 many TRBJ2-3 TRBV6-6 CASSYQGRDTQYF TGTGCCAGCAGTTACCAGGGGAGGGATACGCAGTATTTT
TRBD1 14 many TRBJ2-1 TRBV19 CASKVGGINNEQFF TGTGCCAGCAAGGTAGGGGGCATAAATAATGAGCAGTTCTTC
- 16 medium-sized TRBJ1-4 TRBV3-1 CASRHTSGGPNEKLFF TGTGCCAGCAGACATACGTCGGGGGGACCAAATGAAAAACTGTTTTTT
TRBD2 15 many TRBJ2-7 TRBV4-2 CASSQDRTSGNEQYF TGTGCCAGCAGCCAAGATCGGACTAGCGGGAACGAGCAGTACTTC
- 13 many TRBJ2-1 TRBV20-1 CSAGQQRTNEQFF TGCAGTGCCGGACAGCAGCGGACCAATGAGCAGTTCTTC
- 12 many TRBJ2-3 TRBV7-6 CASSLVVDTQYF TGTGCCAGCAGCTTAGTTGTAGATACGCAGTATTTT
TRBD1 14 many TRBJ2-1 TRBV19 CASRIGTDYNEQFF TGTGCCAGTAGAATCGGGACAGATTACAATGAGCAGTTCTTC
- 12 many TRBJ1-6 TRBV5-8 CASSFGDSPLHF TGTGCCAGCAGCTTCGGTGACTCACCCCTCCACTTT
TRBD1 15 many TRBJ2-7 TRBV11-2 CASTLGTGGVYEQYF TGTGCCAGCACCCTTGGGACAGGGGGCGTCTACGAGCAGTACTTC
- 12 many TRBJ1-2 TRBV3-1 CASSQNNYGYTF TGTGCCAGCAGCCAGAATAACTATGGCTACACCTTC
TRBD1 14 many TRBJ2-2 TRBV20-1 CSARTGGNSGELFF TGCAGTGCAAGGACAGGGGGCAACAGCGGGGAGCTGTTTTTT
- 14 many TRBJ1-2 TRBV6-1 CASSERRANYGYTF TGTGCCAGCAGTGAACGGAGAGCTAACTATGGCTACACCTTC
- 12 - TRBJ2-3 TRBV30 CAWSASRDTQYF TGTGCCTGGAGTGCGAGTCGGGATACGCAGTATTTT
- 13 - TRBJ1-5 TRBV3-1 CASSQGRNQPQHF TGTGCCAGCAGCCAAGGGCGCAATCAGCCCCAGCATTTT
- 13 many TRBJ1-4 TRBV20-1 CSASDTNAEKLFF TGCAGTGCTAGTGACACAAATGCTGAAAAACTGTTTTTT
- 12 few TRBJ2-1 TRBV7-2 CASSLGWGVQFF TGTGCCAGCAGCTTAGGATGGGGGGTGCAGTTCTTC
TRBD1 17 many TRBJ2-3 TRBV19 CASSVNPGGGGTDTQYF TGTGCCAGTAGTGTTAACCCAGGGGGCGGAGGCACAGATACGCAGTATTTT
- 16 - TRBJ2-6 TRBV5-1 CASTPGSSSGANVLTF TGCGCCAGCACGCCAGGGTCCTCTTCTGGGGCCAACGTCCTTACTTTC
- 13 many TRBJ1-1 TRBV20-1 CSATGRMNTEAFF TGCAGTGCTACAGGACGGATGAACACTGAAGCTTTCTTT
- 14 few TRBJ1-1 TRBV6-1 CASRDVPGRTPAFF TGTGCCAGCAGAGACGTTCCGGGACGGACCCCGGCTTTCTTT
- 13 once TRBJ1-2 TRBV11-2 CASSSKPGYGYTF TGTGCCAGCAGTTCCAAGCCGGGGTATGGCTACACCTTC
- 14 many TRBJ1-2 TRBV15 CATSRVQEAYGYTF TGTGCCACCAGCAGAGTACAGGAAGCCTATGGCTACACCTTC
- 14 many TRBJ2-7 TRBV7-9 CASSLGSLAYEQYF TGTGCCAGCAGCTTAGGTTCCCTCGCCTACGAGCAGTACTTC
- 15 - TRBJ2-7 TRBV5-1 CASSHPRAGGDEQYF TGCGCCAGCAGCCACCCCAGGGCAGGGGGGGACGAGCAATACTTC
TRBD2 13 many TRBJ2-7 TRBV10-3 CAINLAGGGEQYF TGTGCCATCAACCTAGCGGGAGGGGGAGAGCAGTACTTC
TRBD2 13 - TRBJ2-1 TRBV12-3/TRBV12-4 CASRLAGDNEQFF TGTGCCAGCAGGTTAGCGGGAGACAATGAGCAGTTCTTC
TRBD2 17 - TRBJ2-3 TRBV7-6 CASGTSGSYPSTDTQYF TGTGCCAGCGGCACTAGCGGGAGTTACCCTAGCACAGATACTCAGTATTTT
- 15 many TRBJ2-7 TRBV4-1 CASSQEWGSAYEQYF TGCGCCAGCAGCCAAGAATGGGGGAGTGCCTACGAGCAGTACTTC
TRBD1 15 many TRBJ2-2 TRBV5-6 CASRFRGTGTGELFF TGTGCCAGCAGGTTTCGGGGGACAGGCACCGGGGAGCTGTTTTTT
- 12 many TRBJ2-2 TRBV20-1 CSRSSNTGELFF TGCAGTCGTTCATCGAACACCGGGGAGCTGTTTTTT
- 12 many TRBJ1-3 TRBV28 CASSGGGYTIYF TGTGCCAGCAGTGGCGGGGGGTACACCATATATTTT
TRBD2 17 many TRBJ2-1 TRBV6-5 CASSYGVAGGPYNEQFF TGTGCCAGCAGTTACGGGGTCGCGGGGGGACCCTACAATGAGCAGTTCTTC
- 15 many TRBJ1-1 TRBV2 CASSEERTANTEAFF TGTGCCAGCAGTGAAGAAAGGACAGCAAACACTGAAGCTTTCTTT
- 13 many TRBJ2-1 TRBV7-6 CASSLSRYNEQFF TGTGCCAGCAGCTTAAGCCGGTACAATGAGCAGTTCTTC
- 13 - TRBJ1-5 TRBV9 CASSVWVNQPQHF TGTGCCAGCAGCGTATGGGTGAATCAGCCCCAGCATTTT
- 15 - TRBJ1-3 TRBV28 CARSRPGTGGNTIYF TGTGCCAGAAGTCGCCCCGGGACCGGAGGAAACACCATATATTTT
- 16 many TRBJ1-2 TRBV3-1 CASSQDGRLLNYGYTF TGTGCCAGCAGCCAAGACGGACGGCTACTTAACTATGGCTACACCTTC
TRBD2 15 few TRBJ2-3 TRBV5-1 CASSLGRGGLDTQYF TGCGCCAGCAGCTTGGGGCGGGGGGGCCTGGATACGCAGTATTTT
- 16 many TRBJ2-3 TRBV19 CASSIARAGPTDTQYF TGTGCCAGTAGTATAGCTCGGGCGGGACCCACAGATACGCAGTATTTT
- 15 few TRBJ2-3 TRBV6-1 CASRDVSWITDTQYF TGTGCCAGCAGAGACGTATCGTGGATCACAGATACGCAGTATTTT
- 13 few TRBJ1-1 TRBV12-3/TRBV12-4 CASSPQQGGGAFF TGTGCCAGCAGTCCACAGCAGGGTGGTGGAGCTTTCTTT
- 14 - TRBJ2-7 TRBV12-3/TRBV12-4 CASSLAGTSYEQYF TGTGCCAGCAGTTTAGCCGGGACTTCCTACGAGCAGTACTTC
- 15 medium-sized TRBJ1-5 TRBV27 CASSLGGAANQPQHF TGTGCCAGCAGTTTGGGAGGGGCGGCAAATCAGCCCCAGCATTTT
TRBD2 17 many TRBJ2-3 TRBV28 CASKYASGRARTDTQYF TGTGCCAGCAAGTATGCTAGCGGGAGGGCCAGGACAGATACGCAGTATTTT